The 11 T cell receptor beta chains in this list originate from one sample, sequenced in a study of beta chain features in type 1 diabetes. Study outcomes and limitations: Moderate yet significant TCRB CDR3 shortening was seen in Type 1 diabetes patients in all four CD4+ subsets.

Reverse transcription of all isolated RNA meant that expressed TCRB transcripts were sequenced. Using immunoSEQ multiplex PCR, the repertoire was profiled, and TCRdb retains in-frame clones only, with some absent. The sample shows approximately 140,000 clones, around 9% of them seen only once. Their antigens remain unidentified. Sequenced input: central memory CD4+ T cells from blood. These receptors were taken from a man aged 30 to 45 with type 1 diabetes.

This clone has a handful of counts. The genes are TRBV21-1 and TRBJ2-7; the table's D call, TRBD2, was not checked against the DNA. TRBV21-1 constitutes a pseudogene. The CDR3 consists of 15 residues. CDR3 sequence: CASKALRGGKNEQYF. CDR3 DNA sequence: TGTGCCAGCAAGGCCCTCAGGGGAGGGAAAAACGAGCAGTACTTC.

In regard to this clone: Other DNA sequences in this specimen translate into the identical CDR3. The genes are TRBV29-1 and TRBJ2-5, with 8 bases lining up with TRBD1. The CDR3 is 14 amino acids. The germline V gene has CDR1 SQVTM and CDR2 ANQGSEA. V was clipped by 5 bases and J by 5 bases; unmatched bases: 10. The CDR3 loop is CSVRGQGIGETQYF. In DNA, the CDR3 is TGCAGCGTTCGCGGACAGGGAATAGGGGAGACCCAGTACTTC.

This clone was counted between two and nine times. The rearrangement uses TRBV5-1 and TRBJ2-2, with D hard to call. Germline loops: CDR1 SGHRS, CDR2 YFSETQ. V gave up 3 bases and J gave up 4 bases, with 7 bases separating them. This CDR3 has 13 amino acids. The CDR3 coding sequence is TGCGCCAGCAGCTCGCGTTCCACCGGGGAGCTGTTTTTT. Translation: CASSSRSTGELFF.

For the CDR3, the DNA is TGTGCCAGCAGCTCACAGGGGGGAGGCTACACCTTC. It encodes CASSSQGGGYTF. The chain carries TRBV7-9 and TRBJ1-2, with 8 bases lining up with TRBD1. V trimming: 4 bases; J trimming: 8 bases; junction bases outside the gene matches: 3. From germline, CDR1 is SEHNR and CDR2 FQNEAQ (reference sequence). The CDR3 is made up of 12 amino acids.

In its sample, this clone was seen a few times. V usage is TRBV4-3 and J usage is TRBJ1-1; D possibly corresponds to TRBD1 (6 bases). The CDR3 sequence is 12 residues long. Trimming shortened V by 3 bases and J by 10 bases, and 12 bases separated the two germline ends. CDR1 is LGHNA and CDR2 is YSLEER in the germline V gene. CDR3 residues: CASSHPTGIAFF. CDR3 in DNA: TGCGCCAGCAGCCACCCTACAGGGATAGCTTTCTTT.

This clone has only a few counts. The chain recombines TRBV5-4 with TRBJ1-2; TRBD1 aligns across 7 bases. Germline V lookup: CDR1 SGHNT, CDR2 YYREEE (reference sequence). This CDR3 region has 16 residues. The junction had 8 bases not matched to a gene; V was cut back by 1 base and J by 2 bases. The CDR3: CASSLQGGVRNYGYTF. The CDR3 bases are TGTGCCAGCAGCTTGCAGGGGGGTGTTCGCAACTATGGCTACACCTTC.

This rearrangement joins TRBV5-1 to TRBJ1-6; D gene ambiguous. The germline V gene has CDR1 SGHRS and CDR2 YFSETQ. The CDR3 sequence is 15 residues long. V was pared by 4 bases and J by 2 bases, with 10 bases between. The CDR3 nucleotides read TGCGCCAGCAGCCCACGACTCGCCTATAATTCACCCCTCCACTTT. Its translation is CASSPRLAYNSPLHF. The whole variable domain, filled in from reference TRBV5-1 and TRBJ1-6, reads KAGVTQTPRYLIKTRGQQVTLSCSPISGHRSVSWYQQTPGQGLQFLFEYFSETQRNKGNFPGRFSGRQFSNSRSEMNVSTLELGDSALYLCASSPRLAYNSPLHFGNGTRLTVT.

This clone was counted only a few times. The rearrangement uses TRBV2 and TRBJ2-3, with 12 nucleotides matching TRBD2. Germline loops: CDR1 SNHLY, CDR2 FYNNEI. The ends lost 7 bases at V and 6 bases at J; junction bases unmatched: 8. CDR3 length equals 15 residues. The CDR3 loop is CASNLLAGGGDTQYF. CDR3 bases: TGTGCCAGCAACTTACTAGCGGGGGGCGGCGATACGCAGTATTTT.

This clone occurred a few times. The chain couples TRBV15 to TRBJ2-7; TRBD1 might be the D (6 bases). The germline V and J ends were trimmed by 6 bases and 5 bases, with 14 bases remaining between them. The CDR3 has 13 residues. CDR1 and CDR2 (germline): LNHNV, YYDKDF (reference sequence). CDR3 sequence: CATRGQGQDEQYF. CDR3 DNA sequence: TGTGCCACCAGGGGCCAGGGGCAGGACGAGCAGTACTTC.

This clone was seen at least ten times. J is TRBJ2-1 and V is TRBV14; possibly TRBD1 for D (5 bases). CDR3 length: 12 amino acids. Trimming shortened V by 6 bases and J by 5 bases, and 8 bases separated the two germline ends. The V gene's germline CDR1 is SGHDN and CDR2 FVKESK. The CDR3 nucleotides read TGTGCCAGCAGAGGGGCGCACAATGAGCAGTTCTTC. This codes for CASRGAHNEQFF.

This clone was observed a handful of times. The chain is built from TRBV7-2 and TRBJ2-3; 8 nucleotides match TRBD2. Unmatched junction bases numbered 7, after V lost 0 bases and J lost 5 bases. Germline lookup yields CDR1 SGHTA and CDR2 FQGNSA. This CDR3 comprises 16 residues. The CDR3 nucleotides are TGTGCCAGCAGCTTAGCGTCGGGGGGGCTGGGAGATACGCAGTATTTT. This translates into CASSLASGGLGDTQYF.